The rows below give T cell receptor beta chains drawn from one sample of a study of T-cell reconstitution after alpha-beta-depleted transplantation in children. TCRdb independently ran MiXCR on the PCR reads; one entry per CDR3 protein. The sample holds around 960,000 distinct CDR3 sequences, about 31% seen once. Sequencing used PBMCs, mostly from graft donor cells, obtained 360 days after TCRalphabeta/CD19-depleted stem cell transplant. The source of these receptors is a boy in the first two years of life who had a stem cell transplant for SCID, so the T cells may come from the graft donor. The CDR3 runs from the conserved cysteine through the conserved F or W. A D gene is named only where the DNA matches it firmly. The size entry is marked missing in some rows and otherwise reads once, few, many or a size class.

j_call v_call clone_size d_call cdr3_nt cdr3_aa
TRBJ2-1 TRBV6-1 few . TGTGCCAGCAGCACTACAGGGCTAGGAACCTACAATGAGCAGTTCTTC CASSTTGLGTYNEQFF
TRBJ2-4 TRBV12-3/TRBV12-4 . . TGTGCCAGCAGTCCACGCGCGGGGAAGAAAAACATTCAGTACTTC CASSPRAGKKNIQYF
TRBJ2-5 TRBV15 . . TGTGCCACCAGCAGACCCCCCTCAGGAAGTCGGACCCAGTACTTC CATSRPPSGSRTQYF
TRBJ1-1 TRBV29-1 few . TGCAGCGTTGGAGGCGGTAGGGTGTCTGAAGCTTTCTTT CSVGGGRVSEAFF
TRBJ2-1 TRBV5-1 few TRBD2 TGCGCCAGCAGCTCCTCTAGCGGGGGCTCCAATGAGCAGTTCTTC CASSSSSGGSNEQFF
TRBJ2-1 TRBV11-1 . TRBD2 TGTGCCAGCAGCATACTAGCGGGGGGGCCGTATGAGCAGTTCTTC CASSILAGGPYEQFF
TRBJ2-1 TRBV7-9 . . TGTGCCAGCAGCTTAGAAGGTACCCTTCGGTTTGATGAGCAGTTCTTC CASSLEGTLRFDEQFF
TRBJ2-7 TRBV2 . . TGTGCCAGCAGTGACAAACAGGTTCGGGGATTCTACGAGCAGTACTTC CASSDKQVRGFYEQYF
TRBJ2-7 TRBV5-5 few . TGTGCCAGCAGCTTGGCCCGGCACCACGAGCAGTACTTC CASSLARHHEQYF
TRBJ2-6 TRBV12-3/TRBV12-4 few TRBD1 TGTGCCAGCAGTCGAGACAGGGTCGTATCCGGGGCCAACGTCCTGACTTTC CASSRDRVVSGANVLTF
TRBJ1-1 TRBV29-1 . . TGCAGCGTAGGGGGGTCCCCTGAAGCTTTCTTT CSVGGSPEAFF
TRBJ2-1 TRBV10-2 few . TGCGCCTGCCACGGTAGGAGGGATGAGCAGTTCTTC CACHGRRDEQFF
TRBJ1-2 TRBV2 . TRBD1 TGTGCCAGCAGTGAAGGCCAACAGGGGGACGGCTACACCTTC CASSEGQQGDGYTF
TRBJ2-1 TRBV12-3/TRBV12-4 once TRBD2 TGTGCCAGCAGTTTAGATAGACTAGCGGGTTACAATGAGCAGTTCTTC CASSLDRLAGYNEQFF
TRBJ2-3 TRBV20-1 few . TGCAGTGCCCCGCCGGGAGAAACAGATACGCAGTATTTT CSAPPGETDTQYF
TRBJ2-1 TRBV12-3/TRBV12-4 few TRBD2 TGTGCCAGCAGTTTGGAACTAGCGGGGGGGTACAATGAGCAGTTCTTC CASSLELAGGYNEQFF
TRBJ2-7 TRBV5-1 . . TGCGCCAGCAGCTTGGGGCCTCAGGTTCCGAACGAGCAGTACTTC CASSLGPQVPNEQYF
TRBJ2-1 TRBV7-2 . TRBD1 TGTGCCAGCAGCCCCGAGAGGGGGCGAAGCAATGAGCAGTTCTTC CASSPERGRSNEQFF
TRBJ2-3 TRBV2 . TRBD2 TGTGCCAGCTCCCGGCGGGGGGATACAGATACGCAGTATTTT CASSRRGDTDTQYF
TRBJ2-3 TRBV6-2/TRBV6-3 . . TGTGCCAGCAGTTACTTTGACAGGATAACAGATACGCAGTATTTT CASSYFDRITDTQYF
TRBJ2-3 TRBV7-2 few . TGTGCCAGCAGCTTAGGGATCCTCAGCACAGATACGCAGTATTTT CASSLGILSTDTQYF
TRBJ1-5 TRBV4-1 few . TGCGCCAGCAGCCGCCTTTGGGACCCTTTTATGGTCCAGCATTTT CASSRLWDPFMVQHF
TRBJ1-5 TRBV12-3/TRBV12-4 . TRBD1 TGTGCCAGCAGAGGACAGGGTAACCAGCCCCAGCATTTT CASRGQGNQPQHF
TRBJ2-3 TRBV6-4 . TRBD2 TGTGCCAGCAGTCTAGCTCCTAGCGGGGGTCCCGGGGATACGCAGTATTTT CASSLAPSGGPGDTQYF
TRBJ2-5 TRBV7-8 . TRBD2 TGTGCCAGCAGCTTAGGTTGGACTAGCGGAGGAGAAGAGACCCAGTACTTC CASSLGWTSGGEETQYF
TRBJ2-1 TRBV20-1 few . TGCAGTGCTAAGCGGGTGGCCTCCTACAATGAGCAGTTCTTC CSAKRVASYNEQFF
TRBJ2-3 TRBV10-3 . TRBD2 TGTGCCATCAGTGGATTAGCGGGGATCACAGATACGCAGTATTTT CAISGLAGITDTQYF
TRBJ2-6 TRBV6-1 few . TGTGCCAGCAGACGCTTTCGTGGGGCCAACGTCCTGACTTTC CASRRFRGANVLTF
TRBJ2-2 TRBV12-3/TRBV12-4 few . TGTGCCAGCAGACAATCCCTGGGCGGGGTGAACACCGGGGAGCTGTTTTTT CASRQSLGGVNTGELFF
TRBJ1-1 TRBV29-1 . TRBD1 TGCAGCGTCATAGACAGGGTGAACACTGAAGCTTTCTTT CSVIDRVNTEAFF
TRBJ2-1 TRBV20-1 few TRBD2 TGCAGTGCTACACCGTCAGCGGGGACCCTCAATGAGCAGTTCTTC CSATPSAGTLNEQFF
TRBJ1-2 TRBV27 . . TGTGCCACCCGACAGGTGGGGTATGGCTACACCTTC CATRQVGYGYTF
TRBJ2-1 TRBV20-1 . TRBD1 TGCAGTGTCGGGACAGGAGACTTCAATGAGCAGTTCTTC CSVGTGDFNEQFF
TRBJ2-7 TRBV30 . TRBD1 TGTGCCTGGAGTGTTCGGACAGGGCCCTACGAGCAGTACTTC CAWSVRTGPYEQYF
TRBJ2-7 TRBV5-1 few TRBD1 TGCGCCAGCAGCTCATGGACAGGGACCGCCTACGAGCAGTACTTC CASSSWTGTAYEQYF
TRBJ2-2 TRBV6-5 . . TGTGCCAGCAGTTACAGCAGGGGAGGGACCGGGGAGCTGTTTTTT CASSYSRGGTGELFF
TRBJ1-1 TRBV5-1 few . TGCGCCAGCAGCACCGGACAGATAAACACTGAAGCTTTCTTT CASSTGQINTEAFF
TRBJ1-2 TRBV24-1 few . TGTGCCACCAGTGATCCCGGGGCGCCTAACTCAGGCTACACCTTC CATSDPGAPNSGYTF
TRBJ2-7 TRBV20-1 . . TGCAGTGCCAGGGACGAGATGTACGAGCAGTACTTC CSARDEMYEQYF
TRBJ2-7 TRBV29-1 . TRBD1 TGCAGCGTTGTGGGACAGGGGGCACAGCAGTACTTC CSVVGQGAQQYF
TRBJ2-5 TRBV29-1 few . TGCAGCGGGACCCAGCTAGTCCCAGAGACCCAGTACTTC CSGTQLVPETQYF
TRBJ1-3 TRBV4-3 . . TGCGCCAGCAGCGCAACGCGACAGAGCTTTTCTGGAAACACCATATATTTT CASSATRQSFSGNTIYF
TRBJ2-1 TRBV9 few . TGTGCCAGCGGCAGGGGAACTGAGCAGTTCTTC CASGRGTEQFF
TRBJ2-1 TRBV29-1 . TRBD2 TGCAGCGTTGACGGCGGGGGGGCCGGCAATGAGCAGTTCTTC CSVDGGGAGNEQFF
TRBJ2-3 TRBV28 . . TGTGCCAGCAGTTTATATGTTGGGGGGAGAGCGTCAGATACGCAGTATTTT CASSLYVGGRASDTQYF
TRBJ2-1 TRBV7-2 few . TGTGCCAGCAGGCAAAATAACAATGAGCAGTTCTTC CASRQNNNEQFF
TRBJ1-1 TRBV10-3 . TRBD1 TGTGCCATCAGTTCAGGGGGCACTGAAGCTTTCTTT CAISSGGTEAFF
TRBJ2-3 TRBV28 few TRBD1 TGTGCCAGCAGTTTGGTAAACAGGGGGCACGGCACAGATACGCAGTATTTT CASSLVNRGHGTDTQYF
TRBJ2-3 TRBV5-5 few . TGTGCCAGCAGCTCGAACCGGGCCATAACGGAGTATTTT CASSSNRAITEYF
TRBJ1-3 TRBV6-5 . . TGTGCCAGCAGCCTAACCGGGACGGCTGGAAACACCATATATTTT CASSLTGTAGNTIYF
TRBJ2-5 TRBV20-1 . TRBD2 TGCAGTGCTAGATTTGGGGGGGGTTTCCGAGAGACCCAGTACTTC CSARFGGGFRETQYF
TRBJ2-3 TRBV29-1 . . TGCAGCGTTGCAGGGCCTAGCACAGATACGCAGTATTTT CSVAGPSTDTQYF
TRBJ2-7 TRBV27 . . TGTGCCAGCAGTGCCCCCTCGGGGGCGCAGTACTTC CASSAPSGAQYF
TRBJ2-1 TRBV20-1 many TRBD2 TGCAGTGCCCGACTAGCGGGGCTAATCTACAATGAGCAGTTCTTC CSARLAGLIYNEQFF
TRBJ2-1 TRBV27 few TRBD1 TGTGCCAGCAGTTTAGAGCGGACAGGGGGCTACAATGAGCAGTTCTTC CASSLERTGGYNEQFF
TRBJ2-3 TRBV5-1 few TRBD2 TGCGCCAGCAGCTTGGCCTCTAGCGGCAGCACAGATACGCAGTATTTT CASSLASSGSTDTQYF
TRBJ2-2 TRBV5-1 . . TGCGCCAGCAGCTTCCCCTGGGCCGGGGAGCTGTTTTTT CASSFPWAGELFF